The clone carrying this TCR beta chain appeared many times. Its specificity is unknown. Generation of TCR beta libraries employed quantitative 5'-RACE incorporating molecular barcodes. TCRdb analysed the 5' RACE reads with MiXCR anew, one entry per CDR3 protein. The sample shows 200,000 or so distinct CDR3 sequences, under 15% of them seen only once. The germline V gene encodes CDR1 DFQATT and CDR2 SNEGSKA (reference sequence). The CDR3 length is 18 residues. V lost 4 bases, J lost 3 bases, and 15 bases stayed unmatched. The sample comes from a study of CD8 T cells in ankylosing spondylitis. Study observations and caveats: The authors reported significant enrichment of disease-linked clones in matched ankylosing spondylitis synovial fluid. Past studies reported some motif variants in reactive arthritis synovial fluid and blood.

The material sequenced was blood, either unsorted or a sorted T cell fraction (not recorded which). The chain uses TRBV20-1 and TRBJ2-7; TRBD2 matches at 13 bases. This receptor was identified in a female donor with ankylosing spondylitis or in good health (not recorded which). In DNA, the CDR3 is TGCAGTGCTACGGAGACTAGCGGGAGGACAATCACCTACTACGAGCAGTACTTC. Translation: CSATETSGRTITYYEQYF.